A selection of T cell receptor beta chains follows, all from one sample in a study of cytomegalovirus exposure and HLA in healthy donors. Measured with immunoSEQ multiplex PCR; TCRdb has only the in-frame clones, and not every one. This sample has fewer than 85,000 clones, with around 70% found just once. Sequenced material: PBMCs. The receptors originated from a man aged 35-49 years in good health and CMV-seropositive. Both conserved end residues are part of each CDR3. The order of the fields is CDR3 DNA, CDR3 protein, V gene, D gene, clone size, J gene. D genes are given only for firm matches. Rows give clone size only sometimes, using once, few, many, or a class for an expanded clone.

CDR3 DNA: TGTGCCAGCAGTTACGGAGGGGAGAATCAGCCCCAGCATTTT
CDR3 protein: CASSYGGENQPQHF
V gene: TRBV6-5
D gene: NA
clone size: NA
J gene: TRBJ1-5

CDR3 DNA: TGTGCCAGCAGCGTAGTCGGTAGCGGGACCAATCCGCGCAATGAGCAGTTCTTC
CDR3 protein: CASSVVGSGTNPRNEQFF
V gene: TRBV9
D gene: TRBD2
clone size: NA
J gene: TRBJ2-1

CDR3 DNA: TGTGCCAGCCATAGGTCAGGAATGAACACTGAAGCTTTCTTT
CDR3 protein: CASHRSGMNTEAFF
V gene: TRBV7-2
D gene: NA
clone size: NA
J gene: TRBJ1-1

CDR3 DNA: TGCGCCAGCAGCTTGGTAGCGGGGGGGAAAGAGACCCAGTACTTC
CDR3 protein: CASSLVAGGKETQYF
V gene: TRBV5-1
D gene: TRBD2
clone size: few
J gene: TRBJ2-5

CDR3 DNA: TGCGCCAGCAGCCCCGACATGAACACTGAAGCTTTCTTT
CDR3 protein: CASSPDMNTEAFF
V gene: TRBV5-1
D gene: NA
clone size: once
J gene: TRBJ1-1

CDR3 DNA: TGTGCCATCAGTGCCTCCCCCGGGACTGAATGGACCTACGAGCAGTACTTC
CDR3 protein: CAISASPGTEWTYEQYF
V gene: TRBV10-3
D gene: NA
clone size: NA
J gene: TRBJ2-7

CDR3 DNA: TGTGCCAGCCTTGGACAGGTTGGAGACTATGGCTACACCTTC
CDR3 protein: CASLGQVGDYGYTF
V gene: TRBV11-2
D gene: TRBD1
clone size: few
J gene: TRBJ1-2

CDR3 DNA: TGTGCCAGCAGGATGACAGGCAACTATAATTCACCCCTCCACTTT
CDR3 protein: CASRMTGNYNSPLHF
V gene: TRBV2
D gene: NA
clone size: NA
J gene: TRBJ1-6

CDR3 DNA: TGTGCCATCAGCCCCCGGTCGGATCAGCCCCAGCATTTT
CDR3 protein: CAISPRSDQPQHF
V gene: TRBV10-3
D gene: NA
clone size: NA
J gene: TRBJ1-5

CDR3 DNA: TGTGCCAGCAGCTCCCGGGACTGGGTCTACAATGAGCAGTTCTTC
CDR3 protein: CASSSRDWVYNEQFF
V gene: TRBV9
D gene: NA
clone size: NA
J gene: TRBJ2-1

CDR3 DNA: TGTGCCAGCAGTTTATCCGGGACAGGGAGGGTCGAGCAGTACTTC
CDR3 protein: CASSLSGTGRVEQYF
V gene: TRBV27
D gene: TRBD1
clone size: NA
J gene: TRBJ2-7

CDR3 DNA: TGTGCCAGCAGCTTAGGGGCCTTAAGCCCTAACTATGGCTACACCTTC
CDR3 protein: CASSLGALSPNYGYTF
V gene: TRBV5-6
D gene: NA
clone size: NA
J gene: TRBJ1-2

CDR3 DNA: TGTGCCAGCAGTTTACCTCATACAGGGTCTGGAAACACCATATATTTT
CDR3 protein: CASSLPHTGSGNTIYF
V gene: TRBV6-6
D gene: NA
clone size: NA
J gene: TRBJ1-3

CDR3 DNA: TGTGCCAGCACGAGCAGGGATCAAGAGACCCAGTACTTC
CDR3 protein: CASTSRDQETQYF
V gene: TRBV27
D gene: NA
clone size: NA
J gene: TRBJ2-5

CDR3 DNA: TGTGCCAGCAGTTTCGACAGGGATCAGCCCCAGCATTTT
CDR3 protein: CASSFDRDQPQHF
V gene: TRBV7-9
D gene: TRBD1
clone size: medium-sized
J gene: TRBJ1-5